A selection of T cell receptor beta chains follows, all from one sample in a study of shared T cell receptors in the human thymus. This table comes from immunoSEQ multiplex PCR, and its TCRdb copy is limited to in-frame clones, with some not included. The data show about 380,000 clones, 95% seen once. The sample was thymocytes. These receptors came from a human donor. CDR3s include the opening cysteine and the closing phenylalanine or tryptophan. D genes are given only for firm matches. The listing skips clone size in some rows; elsewhere it reads once, few, many or a size class.

TRBJ2-5	TRBD2	NA	TRBV6-1	TGTGCCAGCAGAGTTGGCGGGGGGAGAGAGACCCAGTACTTC	CASRVGGGRETQYF
TRBJ1-2	NA	NA	TRBV28	TGTGCCAGCAGTGTTAACTATGGCTACACCTTC	CASSVNYGYTF
TRBJ2-7	TRBD2	NA	TRBV5-6	TGTGCCAGCAGCTTGGCCCGGCTAGCGGGCTCCTACGAGCAGTACTTC	CASSLARLAGSYEQYF
TRBJ2-7	TRBD1	NA	TRBV25-1	TGTGCCAGCAGTGCTGGACAGGGGATACACGAGCAGTACTTC	CASSAGQGIHEQYF
TRBJ1-5	NA	few	TRBV28	TGTGCCAGCAGTTCCGTGACAGAGCATAGCAATCAGCCCCAGCATTTT	CASSSVTEHSNQPQHF
TRBJ2-1	TRBD2	NA	TRBV27	TGTGCCAGCAGTTTTAGGGAGGGGAGCCACAATGAGCAGTTCTTC	CASSFREGSHNEQFF
TRBJ2-5	TRBD2	NA	TRBV7-3	TGTGCCAGCAGACCGGGCGGGAGCATCCAAGAGACCCAGTACTTC	CASRPGGSIQETQYF
TRBJ2-4	TRBD1	NA	TRBV19	TGTGCCAGTAGTCGGGACAGGTACATTCAGTACTTC	CASSRDRYIQYF
TRBJ2-5	NA	NA	TRBV27	TGTGCCAGCTCGTACCAAGAGACCCAGTACTTC	CASSYQETQYF
TRBJ1-5	NA	NA	TRBV19	TGTGCCAGTACCCTCCTACCAGGGGAGCCCCAGCATTTT	CASTLLPGEPQHF
TRBJ2-7	TRBD2	NA	TRBV7-2	TGTGCCAGCAACCCTTTAGCGGGAGGGCCTAACGAGCAGTACTTC	CASNPLAGGPNEQYF
TRBJ1-5	NA	NA	TRBV10-3	TGTGCCATCTCCGGGACCGATAGCAATCAGCCCCAGCATTTT	CAISGTDSNQPQHF
TRBJ2-6	NA	NA	TRBV21-1	TGTGCCAGCAGCAAAGCCGCTGGGGGAACTGGGGCCAACGTCCTGACTTTC	CASSKAAGGTGANVLTF
TRBJ2-7	NA	NA	TRBV27	TGTGCCAGCAGTTTGTCAGGGTTCTACGAGCAGTACTTC	CASSLSGFYEQYF
TRBJ2-2	NA	once	TRBV6-6	TGTGCCAGCAGTTACTCGTCGGAAACGAACACCGGGGAGCTGTTTTTT	CASSYSSETNTGELFF
TRBJ2-7	TRBD1	NA	TRBV10-3	TGTGCCATCGGTCAATTGGACAGGGGGTACCCCCTATCCTACGAGCAGTACTTC	CAIGQLDRGYPLSYEQYF
TRBJ2-3	TRBD1	NA	TRBV27	TGTGCCAGCATCGAAAGGGAATCCGGGACAGGGGGAACAGATACGCAGTATTTT	CASIERESGTGGTDTQYF
TRBJ2-1	NA	NA	TRBV25-1	TGTGCCAGCACCTCTACAATTAGCGGCCTCAATGAGCAGTTCTTC	CASTSTISGLNEQFF
TRBJ1-5	NA	NA	TRBV4-3	TGCGCCAGCAGCCCCCAGAGGCAGGGGTCGGCTAATCAGCCCCAGCATTTT	CASSPQRQGSANQPQHF
TRBJ2-7	NA	NA	TRBV5-1	TGCGCCAGCGCAAGCGAGGACGAGCAGTACTTC	CASASEDEQYF
TRBJ2-7	NA	NA	TRBV28	TGTGCCTCACGGGTCGGAATTTACGAGCAGTACTTC	CASRVGIYEQYF
TRBJ2-7	NA	once	TRBV6-5	TGTGCCAGCAGTTACAGGGTCTCCTACGAGCAGTACTTC	CASSYRVSYEQYF
TRBJ2-7	TRBD2	once	TRBV6-4	TGTGCCAGCATAAACCTATGGACTAGCGGCCCCTCCTACGAGCAGTACTTC	CASINLWTSGPSYEQYF
TRBJ1-1	NA	once	TRBV28	TGTGCCAGCAGTCCCCCATGGGGGGACCCCAGGAGTTTGGACACTGAAGCTTTCTTT	CASSPPWGDPRSLDTEAFF
TRBJ1-5	TRBD1	NA	TRBV6-1	TGTGCCAGCAGTGCCAGGACAGGAATCGTTTATAGCAATCAGCCCCAGCATTTT	CASSARTGIVYSNQPQHF
TRBJ2-5	NA	NA	TRBV27	TGTGCCAGCAGTTTTCTGGCGGGCGCGGGGGAGACCCAGTACTTC	CASSFLAGAGETQYF
TRBJ1-5	TRBD1	once	TRBV9	TGTGCCAGCAGCGGACAGGGCCGAGCTCAGCCCCAGCATTTT	CASSGQGRAQPQHF
TRBJ2-7	TRBD1	NA	TRBV28	TGTGCCATCCAAACCGGGACAGGGCCGAGTGAGCAGTACTTC	CAIQTGTGPSEQYF
TRBJ1-3	NA	NA	TRBV4-1	TGCGCCAGCAGCCAAGGAAAATGGTTTGGTGCCCCAGGACACTCTGGAAACACCATATATTTT	CASSQGKWFGAPGHSGNTIYF
TRBJ1-1	NA	NA	TRBV6-5	TGTGCCAGCAGCCGACACAGGGATCTGGGGACTGAAGCTTTCTTT	CASSRHRDLGTEAFF
TRBJ1-1	NA	NA	TRBV12-5	TGTGCTAGTGGTTTGGTACCGAACACTGAAGCTTTCTTT	CASGLVPNTEAFF
TRBJ2-7	NA	NA	TRBV20-1	TGCAGTGCTAGAGATCGAATAGAGCAGTACTTC	CSARDRIEQYF
TRBJ1-1	NA	NA	TRBV27	TGTGTCGCAGCCACCGGGAAAGTGAACACTGAAGCTTTCTTT	CVAATGKVNTEAFF
TRBJ1-4	NA	NA	TRBV4-2	TGTGCCAGCAGCCAAATAAAGAGGGGGGGATGCGGGACAACTAATGAAAAACTGTTTTTT	CASSQIKRGGCGTTNEKLFF
TRBJ2-1	TRBD2	NA	TRBV5-1	TGCGCCAGCAGCTGCGGACTAGCCAACTCCTACAATGAGCAGTTCTTC	CASSCGLANSYNEQFF
TRBJ2-1	TRBD2	NA	TRBV27	TGTGCCAGCAGTCCCTGGCCTAGCGGGAGTGCCCCCTACAATGAGCAGTTCTTC	CASSPWPSGSAPYNEQFF
TRBJ2-7	NA	NA	TRBV5-3	TGTGCCAGAAGCTTTTGGGTTTCTTCAACCACCTACGAGCAGTACTTC	CARSFWVSSTTYEQYF
TRBJ2-5	TRBD2	NA	TRBV7-9	TGTGCCAGCAGCTTATCCCCTAGCGGGAGCCAAGAGACCCAGTACTTC	CASSLSPSGSQETQYF
TRBJ1-4	NA	NA	TRBV5-1	TGCGCCAGCAGCTTGACAGGGCAGGAAAAACTGTTTTTT	CASSLTGQEKLFF
TRBJ2-7	TRBD1	NA	TRBV28	TGTGCCAGCAGTGGGACAGGGGCCTACGAGCAGTACTTC	CASSGTGAYEQYF
TRBJ1-2	TRBD1	NA	TRBV10-3	TGTGCCATCAGTGAGGAAGGGACAGGGGAGGCCTATGGCTACACCTTC	CAISEEGTGEAYGYTF
TRBJ2-7	NA	NA	TRBV13	TGTGCCAGCAGCTTCGGGACTCCCTACGAGCAGTACTTC	CASSFGTPYEQYF
TRBJ2-1	NA	NA	TRBV15	TGTGCCACCAGTACAGGGACATACAATGAGCAGTTCTTC	CATSTGTYNEQFF
TRBJ2-7	NA	NA	TRBV28	TGTGCCAGCGAGATGGCAGGGAAGTTTAGCGAGCAGTACTTC	CASEMAGKFSEQYF
TRBJ2-6	TRBD1	NA	TRBV28	TGTGCCAGCAGTCCCCCCCAGGGGGCCTTCTCTAGACCTGGGGCCAACGTCCTGACTTTC	CASSPPQGAFSRPGANVLTF
TRBJ2-1	TRBD2	NA	TRBV9	TGTGCCAGCAGCCCCCTTTGGGCGGGAGTTCTGAACAATGAGCAGTTCTTC	CASSPLWAGVLNNEQFF
TRBJ1-5	NA	NA	TRBV2	TGTGCCAGCAGGCGGAGGCAAGATCAGCCCCAGCATTTT	CASRRRQDQPQHF
TRBJ1-6	NA	once	TRBV5-4	TGTGCCAGCAGCTTTTCAGGTTTCAATTCACCCCTCCACTTT	CASSFSGFNSPLHF
TRBJ2-2	NA	NA	TRBV28	TGTGCCAGCAGCCCCAATTTCCCCGTACAGAACACCGGGGAGCTGTTTTTT	CASSPNFPVQNTGELFF
TRBJ2-6	NA	NA	TRBV27	TGTGCCAGCACCCACCGGGACTTGCCTCACTCTGGGGCCAACGTCCTGACTTTC	CASTHRDLPHSGANVLTF
TRBJ2-5	TRBD2	NA	TRBV28	TGTGCCAGCAGTCTTAGGGGGGAGCGGGAGGCCCCCTTGGAAGAGACCCAGTACTTC	CASSLRGEREAPLEETQYF
TRBJ1-2	TRBD1	NA	TRBV30	TGTGCCTGGAGTCGGACAGGGGAACGATATGGCTACACCTTC	CAWSRTGERYGYTF
TRBJ2-3	TRBD2	NA	TRBV4-2	TGTGCCAGCAGCCCGAGGACTAGCGCCAGCACAGATACGCAGTATTTT	CASSPRTSASTDTQYF
TRBJ1-3	NA	NA	TRBV19	TGTGCCACCAGTCCCGGGACAACCCTCTCTGGAAACACCATATATTTT	CATSPGTTLSGNTIYF
TRBJ1-1	NA	NA	TRBV28	TGTGCCAGCAGGGGAACAGGGAGGACTGAAGCTTTCTTT	CASRGTGRTEAFF